The 27 T cell receptor beta chains presented below share a single source sample, sequenced in a study of blood T cell repertoires in COVID-19. This table comes from immunoSEQ multiplex PCR, and its TCRdb copy is limited to in-frame clones, with some not included. This table has about 160,000 clones, around 85% appearing once. The sample taken for sequencing was peripheral blood. The receptors here all came from a human donor with acute or convalescent COVID-19. The donor label of this sample is uncertain.

The CDR3 DNA reads as TGTGCCAGCAGTTACGGGGGACTTCTGAACACCGGGGAGCTGTTTTTT. This codes for CASSYGGLLNTGELFF. The genes are TRBV6-2 or TRBV6-3 and TRBJ2-2; D is possibly TRBD2 (6 bases). The CDR3 runs 16 residues. CDR1 MNHEY and CDR2 SVGEGT come from the germline V gene. The ends were cut back, 2 bases at V and 1 base at J, with 11 bases in the middle.

The gene calls are TRBV7-2 and TRBJ1-4; TRBD1 matches 7 bases. The length of the CDR3 is 15 residues. V dropped 0 bases and J dropped 7; count of bases not matched to a gene: 5. Germline V gene sequence: CDR1 SGHTA, CDR2 FQGNSA. The CDR3 coding sequence is TGTGCCAGCAGCTTAGCAAGGGGGCGAGGTGAAAAACTGTTTTTT. Protein: CASSLARGRGEKLFF.

V and J are TRBV28 and TRBJ1-1; 8 bases match TRBD1. CDR3 length equals 17 residues. With 2 bases clipped from V and 1 base from J, the junction kept 9 bases outside the gene matches. Germline CDR1 and CDR2: MDHEN and SYDVKM. CDR3 in amino acids: CASSLVQGAGPNTEAFF. CDR3 in DNA: TGTGCCAGCAGTTTAGTGCAGGGGGCAGGTCCGAACACTGAAGCTTTCTTT.

The gene calls are TRBV3-1 (or the pseudogene TRBV3-2) and TRBJ2-1; TRBD2 aligns across 8 bases. J gave up 5 bases and V 4 bases, and 7 bases lay outside the gene matches. The CDR3 length is 15 residues. Germline CDR1 LGHDT, CDR2 YNNKEL (reference sequence). CDR3 DNA sequence: TGTGCCAGCAGCCGGCGGGGGGCTGGTGACAATGAGCAGTTCTTC. Translated: CASSRRGAGDNEQFF.

The count of this clone is one. The V and J genes are TRBV21-1 and TRBJ2-7; no check of the table's D call, TRBD2, against the DNA was made. TRBV21-1 is labeled a pseudogene. The CDR3 totals 15 residues. The CDR3 coding sequence is TGTGCCAGCAGCAAAGCGCGGAGGGGTCCGGACGAGCAGTACTTC. As protein: CASSKARRGPDEQYF.

The chain uses TRBV4-1 and TRBJ1-5, with D unclear. The V end was cut by 3 bases, the J end by 8 bases, with 11 bases between. Germline V gene lookup returns CDR1 MGHRA and CDR2 YSYEKL. The CDR3 extends over 13 amino acids. The CDR3 nucleotides read TGCGCCAGCAGCCAGTCCCCCGCGAAGCCCCAGCATTTT. As protein: CASSQSPAKPQHF.

The chain is built from TRBV28 and TRBJ2-1, with 12 bases that match TRBD1. V dropped 6 bases and J dropped 1; count of bases not matched to a gene: 10. CDR3 length: 18 amino acids. Germline loops: CDR1 MDHEN, CDR2 SYDVKM. CDR3 amino acids: CASRPGQGARRSYNEQFF. The CDR3 nucleotides are TGTGCCAGCAGACCGGGACAGGGGGCCCGTAGGTCCTACAATGAGCAGTTCTTC.

CDR3 sequence (DNA): TGTGCCAGCAGTTTCGCGGGGATTGAGCAGTTCTTC. Residues: CASSFAGIEQFF. The rearrangement uses TRBV12-3 or TRBV12-4 and TRBJ2-1; maybe TRBD2 (6 bases). CDR3 length: 12 amino acids. Trimming stripped 3 bases from V and 9 bases from J, with 9 bases between.

The chain links TRBV3-1 (or the pseudogene TRBV3-2) to TRBJ2-2, with a weak D call TRBD1 (6 bases). The CDR3 extends over 15 amino acids. Trimming pared 4 bases from V and 2 bases from J, leaving 11 bases between. Germline CDR1 reads LGHDT; CDR2 reads YNNKEL (reference sequence). The CDR3 sequence: CASSLSDSNTGELFF. The CDR3 DNA follows: TGTGCCAGCAGCCTCTCGGACAGCAACACCGGGGAGCTGTTTTTT.

V gene TRBV7-2 combines with J gene TRBJ2-7; D is possibly TRBD1 (5 bases). This CDR3 contains 15 residues. Germline CDR1 SGHTA, CDR2 FQGNSA. Trimming pared 5 bases from V and 6 bases from J, leaving 20 bases between. The CDR3 DNA reads as TGTGCCAGCAGCCCCCAGTTTCACAGGACCCCCGAGCAGTACTTC. Translated: CASSPQFHRTPEQYF.

This clone was found a few times. Other DNA sequences in this specimen translate into the identical CDR3. The rearrangement links TRBV5-1 to TRBJ2-5, with 10 bases that match TRBD1. The V and J ends lost 4 bases and 2 bases, in that order; junction bases with no gene match: 2. The CDR3 sequence is 14 residues long. Germline CDR1 and CDR2: SGHRS and YFSETQ. The CDR3 sequence is CASSPGQGQETQYF. The CDR3 DNA reads TGCGCCAGCAGCCCGGGACAGGGGCAAGAGACCCAGTACTTC. The full variable domain, rest sourced from reference TRBV5-1 and TRBJ2-5, is KAGVTQTPRYLIKTRGQQVTLSCSPISGHRSVSWYQQTPGQGLQFLFEYFSETQRNKGNFPGRFSGRQFSNSRSEMNVSTLELGDSALYLCASSPGQGQETQYFGPGTRLLVL.

Only a few counts were recorded for this clone. The chain combines TRBV9 with TRBJ2-7; TRBD1 is a possible D gene (5 bases). In germline, CDR1 is SGDLS, CDR2 YYNGEE. Trimming removed 0 bases from V and 2 bases from J, with 9 bases in between. The CDR3 has 14 amino acids. For the CDR3, the DNA is TGTGCCAGCAGCGTAGAGTGGACACCCTACGAGCAGTACTTC. Translation gives CASSVEWTPYEQYF.

V usage is TRBV25-1 and J usage is TRBJ1-5, with 8 bases identical to TRBD1. This CDR3 spans 14 amino acids. The junction had 4 bases not matched to a gene; V was cut back by 6 bases and J by 3 bases. CDR1 is MGHDK, CDR2 SYGVNS, per germline. The CDR3 coding sequence is TGTGCCAGCAGAGGACAGGGACTCAATCAGCCCCAGCATTTT. The encoded protein is CASRGQGLNQPQHF.

The J gene is TRBJ2-1, the V gene TRBV7-9, with 7 positions matching TRBD2. Trimming cost V 1 base and J 5 bases; bases outside gene matches: 11. The germline gives CDR1 SEHNR, CDR2 FQNEAQ (reference sequence). This CDR3 is built from 17 residues. CDR3 region: CASSLVERGLGNNEQFF. For the CDR3, the DNA is TGTGCCAGCAGCTTAGTAGAGCGGGGCCTCGGAAACAATGAGCAGTTCTTC.

The chain links TRBV9 to TRBJ1-4, with D possibly TRBD1 on 5 matching bases. Trimming stripped 4 bases from V and 4 bases from J, with 14 bases between. This CDR3 has 15 amino acids. Germline V gives CDR1 SGDLS, CDR2 YYNGEE. CDR3 in DNA: TGTGCCAGCAGCCCTAGGGGTTTCCTTAATGAAAAACTGTTTTTT. As protein: CASSPRGFLNEKLFF.

The chain carries TRBV5-6 and TRBJ2-1; 7 bases align to TRBD1. The CDR3 is 15 residues long. The J segment lost 9 bases and the V segment lost 0 bases, leaving 9 bases of the junction unmatched. Germline V gene sequence: CDR1 SGHDT, CDR2 YYEEEE. CDR3: CASSLEPDRASEQFF. As DNA, the CDR3 is TGTGCCAGCAGCTTGGAGCCCGACAGGGCTAGTGAGCAGTTCTTC.

The chain uses TRBV27 and TRBJ2-7; D perhaps matches TRBD2 (7 bases). CDR1 MNHEY and CDR2 SMNVEV come from the germline V gene (reference sequence). CDR3 length: 14 residues. V lost 5 bases and J 3 bases, leaving 14 bases between the germline ends. The CDR3 region has the DNA TGTGCCAGCAGTGCTGGAAGGGGGGGCTACGAGCAGTACTTC. This translates into CASSAGRGGYEQYF.

V and J are TRBV27 and TRBJ1-2; possible D gene TRBD1, 6 bases. This CDR3 is 15 amino acids long. V was shortened by 10 bases and J by 0 bases, with 18 bases between the two germline ends. The germline CDR1 and CDR2 sequences are MNHEY and SMNVEV (reference sequence). CDR3 coding DNA: TGTGCCACCGCTCACCGGACAGTGCCTAACTATGGCTACACCTTC. As protein: CATAHRTVPNYGYTF.

The V and J genes are TRBV6-5 and TRBJ1-2; 9 bases are shared with TRBD1. Per the germline V gene, CDR1 is MNHEY and CDR2 is SVGAGI. J was trimmed by 4 bases and V by 7 bases; bases with no gene match: 4. The CDR3 length is 13 residues. The CDR3 DNA is TGTGCCAGCACCCCGACAGGGGGCTATGGCTACACCTTC. Encoded protein: CASTPTGGYGYTF.

This clone has a handful of counts. This chain joins TRBV6-4 and TRBJ1-1; TRBD1 matches at 8 bases. Germline lookup yields CDR1 MRHNA and CDR2 SNTAGT. The trim removed 6 bases at V and 1 base at J, leaving 4 bases unmatched. This CDR3 contains 14 residues. The CDR3 loop reads CASRRQGSNTEAFF. CDR3 in DNA: TGTGCCAGCAGGCGACAGGGGTCGAACACTGAAGCTTTCTTT.

This clone has a single count. V and J are TRBV4-2 and TRBJ2-7; perhaps TRBD2 as D (6 bases). The CDR3 covers 17 residues. Germline values: CDR1 LGHNA, CDR2 YNFKEQ. Trimming removed 3 bases at V and 3 bases at J, with 21 bases between. CDR3 protein: CASSQGLRLGISYEQYF. CDR3 DNA sequence: TGTGCCAGCAGCCAGGGACTTAGATTAGGGATTAGCTACGAGCAGTACTTC.

This clone showed up just a few times. The rearrangement uses TRBV5-5 and TRBJ1-4; no reliable D call. V lost 1 base to trimming and J lost 8 bases, with 18 bases between them. Germline V CDR1 and CDR2: SGHKS, YYEKEE (reference sequence). The CDR3 length is 16 residues. CDR3 sequence: CASSLTRRQAGEKLFF. As DNA, the CDR3 is TGTGCCAGCAGCTTGACCCGGCGACAAGCCGGAGAAAAACTGTTTTTT.

The CDR3 is CASSIRQGATNEKLFF. For the CDR3, the DNA is TGTGCCAGTAGTATCAGGCAGGGGGCAACTAATGAAAAACTGTTTTTT. This sequence joins TRBV19 and TRBJ1-4, with TRBD1 matching 7 bases. The CDR3 is 16 residues long. J lost 0 bases, V lost 3 bases, and 4 bases had no gene match. CDR1 and CDR2 (germline): LNHDA, SQIVND (reference sequence). The variable domain in full, completed from reference TRBV19 and TRBJ1-4, reads DGGITQSPKYLFRKEGQNVTLSCEQNLNHDAMYWYRQDPGQGLRLIYYSQIVNDFQKGDIAEGYSVSREKKESFPLTVTSAQKNPTAFYLCASSIRQGATNEKLFFGSGTQLSVL.

On this clone itself: Its ends do not fully match the called genes, so a read error is possible. This chain uses TRBV15 with TRBJ1-4; tentatively, D is TRBD1 (5 bases). In germline, CDR1 is LNHNV, CDR2 YYDKDF (reference sequence). This CDR3 has 16 amino acids. The CDR3 loop reads CATSRGTRGTTEKLFF. CDR3 nucleotides: TGTGCCACCAGCAGAGGAACGCGAGGGACTACTGAAAAACTGTTTTTT.

As regards this clone: In the same sample, other DNA sequences code for this CDR3. The chain carries TRBV12-3 or TRBV12-4 and TRBJ1-5, with a weak D call TRBD1 (5 bases). The CDR3 loop spans 13 amino acids. Trimming took off 6 bases at V and 5 bases at J, with 11 bases between the two ends. In DNA, the CDR3 is TGTGCCAGCAGCCTCCAGGGTCATCAGCCCCAGCATTTT. Translation gives CASSLQGHQPQHF.

The V call is TRBV9, the J call TRBJ2-7; 9 positions match TRBD1. Losses at the gene ends were 3 bases for V and 5 bases for J; bases not matched to a gene: 6. There are 14 residues in the CDR3. Germline CDR1 SGDLS, CDR2 YYNGEE. The chain's CDR3 is CASSGGQGRDEQYF. The CDR3 DNA sequence: TGTGCCAGCAGCGGAGGACAGGGGAGGGACGAGCAGTACTTC.

The chain has TRBV5-6 and TRBJ2-5; 8 nucleotides agree with TRBD1. V shed 1 base and J 4 bases; nucleotides not matched to a gene: 9. CDR3 length: 16 residues. Germline loops: CDR1 SGHDT, CDR2 YYEEEE. CDR3 amino acids: CASSLISGTGRETQYF. The CDR3 DNA sequence: TGTGCCAGCAGCTTGATCTCCGGGACAGGAAGAGAGACCCAGTACTTC.